The clone carrying this TCR beta chain was seen ten or more times. These data originate in a study of kidney transplant recipient with SARS-CoV-2 infection. Each CDR3 protein gets one entry after TCRdb re-called the reads with MiXCR. The sample has approximately 250,000 distinct CDR3 sequences, about 28% seen once. The CDR3 loop spans 14 amino acids. V was pared by 8 bases and J by 0 bases, with 13 bases between. CDR1 is MNHEY and CDR2 is SVGAGI in the germline V gene. Sequencing was performed on a blood sample, taken at baseline and around day 110 from a kidney transplant recipient. This receptor was taken from a young adult male patient who had COVID-19 and was a kidney transplant recipient. Some T cells may be the graft donor's. This chain joins TRBV6-5 and TRBJ1-1, with D perhaps matching TRBD1 (5 bases). The CDR3 loop reads CASGPGGLNTEAFF. CDR3 coding DNA: TGTGCCAGCGGGCCTGGGGGGTTGAACACTGAAGCTTTCTTT.